What follows are 3 T cell receptor beta chains derived from one specimen sequenced in a study of CD8+CD57+ T cells in acquired aplastic anemia. Profiling of TCR beta VDJ combinations and CDR3 sequences used genomic DNA as template. In TCRdb, the reads were re-called with MiXCR into one record per CDR3 protein. The sample carries 250,000 or so distinct CDR3 sequences, around 45% recorded once. By flow cytometry, patients selected for sequencing had shown an expansion of CD8+CD57+ cells. The sequencing input was sorted CD4+, CD8+, or CD8+CD57+ T cells (not recorded which) from PBMCs. The receptors derive from a human donor with aplastic anemia.

This chain uses TRBV7-3 with TRBJ2-5; D call uncertain. Germline V lookup: CDR1 SGHTA, CDR2 FQGTGA. The length of the CDR3 is 15 residues. The V gene lost 1 base and the J gene lost 1 base, with 10 bases spanning the gap. CDR3 region: CASSLMVGPQETQYF. The CDR3, as DNA: TGTGCCAGCAGCTTAATGGTCGGGCCCCAAGAGACCCAGTACTTC.

This clonotype showed up just a few times. The CDR3 is CSVVIAGGQETQYF. CDR3 DNA sequence: TGCAGCGTTGTTATAGCGGGAGGACAAGAGACCCAGTACTTC. The gene calls are TRBV29-1 and TRBJ2-5; 10 bases align to TRBD2. The CDR3 is made up of 14 amino acids. V lost 4 bases, J lost 2 bases, and 4 bases stayed unmatched. Germline V CDR1 and CDR2: SQVTM, ANQGSEA.

The V gene is TRBV7-9, the J gene TRBJ1-2, with D unclear. Germline-derived CDR1 and CDR2 are SEHNR and FQNEAQ (reference sequence). V lost 5 bases and J lost 3, with 10 bases in between. The CDR3 consists of 13 residues. The CDR3 loop is CASSDEGDYGYTF. CDR3 nucleotide sequence: TGTGCCAGCAGCGACGAAGGCGACTATGGCTACACCTTC.